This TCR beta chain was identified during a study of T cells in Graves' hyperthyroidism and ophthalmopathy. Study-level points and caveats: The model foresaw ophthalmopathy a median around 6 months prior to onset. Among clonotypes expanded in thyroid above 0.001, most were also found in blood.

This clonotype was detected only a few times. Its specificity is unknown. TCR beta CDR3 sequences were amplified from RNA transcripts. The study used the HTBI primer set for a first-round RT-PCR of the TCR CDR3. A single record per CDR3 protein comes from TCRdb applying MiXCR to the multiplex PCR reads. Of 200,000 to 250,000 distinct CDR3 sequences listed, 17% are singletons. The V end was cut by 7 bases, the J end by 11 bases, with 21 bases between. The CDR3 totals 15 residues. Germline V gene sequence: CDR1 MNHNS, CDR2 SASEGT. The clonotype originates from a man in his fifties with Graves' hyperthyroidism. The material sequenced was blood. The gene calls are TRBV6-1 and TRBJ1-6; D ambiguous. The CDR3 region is CASTRRGQARTPLHF. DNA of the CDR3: TGTGCCAGCACTAGAAGAGGGCAGGCCAGGACACCCCTCCACTTT.